One and the same sample provided the 12 T cell receptor beta chains below, sequenced in a study of blood T cell repertoires in COVID-19. The table came from immunoSEQ multiplex PCR; TCRdb's copy has only in-frame clones and leaves some out. Of around 220,000 clones in the sample, roughly 80% were seen once. The sample taken for sequencing was peripheral blood. These receptors originate from a woman at least 80 years old with acute or convalescent COVID-19.

The chain combines TRBV30 with TRBJ1-5; TRBD1 matches 9 bases. Germline V gene data show CDR1 as GTSNPN and CDR2 as SVGIG (reference sequence). The CDR3 extends over 14 amino acids. The V gene end was trimmed by 4 bases and the J gene end by 3 bases; junction bases not matched to a gene: 4. The CDR3 reads CAWTTGGANQPQHF. The DNA of the CDR3 is TGTGCCTGGACTACAGGGGGCGCCAATCAGCCCCAGCATTTT.

CDR3 coding DNA: TGTGCCAGCAGCCAAACAGGGTACACTGAAGCTTTCTTT. Protein: CASSQTGYTEAFF. The rearrangement uses TRBV7-2 and TRBJ1-1, with a weak D call TRBD1 (6 bases). Trimming removed 5 bases from V and 3 bases from J, with 10 bases in between. Germline V gene sequence: CDR1 SGHTA, CDR2 FQGNSA. This CDR3 spans 13 amino acids.

This clone was counted once. The rearrangement links TRBV7-9 to TRBJ1-4; D remains unclear. The CDR3 runs 17 residues. The germline CDR1 and CDR2 sequences are SEHNR and FQNEAQ (reference sequence). Trimming removed 0 bases from V and 7 bases from J, with 18 bases in between. This chain's CDR3 is CASSLAMGRSGSEKLFF. Here the CDR3 DNA reads TGTGCCAGCAGCTTAGCGATGGGCAGATCTGGGAGTGAAAAACTGTTTTTT.

The V and J genes are TRBV30 and TRBJ1-1; D call uncertain. The germline CDR1 and CDR2 sequences are GTSNPN and SVGIG (reference sequence). Trimming removed 8 bases from V and 6 bases from J, with 19 bases in between. This CDR3 has 13 residues. The CDR3 spells CASLNPGIAEAFF. Here the CDR3 DNA reads TGTGCCAGCCTAAATCCCGGGATCGCTGAAGCTTTCTTT.

The rearrangement joins TRBV14 to TRBJ2-1; D is possibly TRBD2 (6 bases). Trimming stripped 4 bases from V and 8 bases from J, with 9 bases between. Germline V gene data show CDR1 as SGHDN and CDR2 as FVKESK. This CDR3 has 12 residues. The CDR3 reads CASSRLGYEQFF. The CDR3 region has the DNA TGTGCCAGCAGCCGACTAGGCTATGAGCAGTTCTTC. The variable domain in full, completed from reference TRBV14 and TRBJ2-1, reads EAGVTQFPSHSVIEKGQTVTLRCDPISGHDNLYWYRRVMGKEIKFLLHFVKESKQDESGMPNNRFLAERTGGTYSTLKVQPAELEDSGVYFCASSRLGYEQFFGPGTRLTVL.

The CDR3 DNA follows: TGTGCCAGCAGCCAAGGGACTAGCGGTTTTGAGCAGTTCTTC. Its translation is CASSQGTSGFEQFF. This rearrangement joins TRBV3-1 (or the pseudogene TRBV3-2) to TRBJ2-1; TRBD2 matches at 10 bases. CDR1 is LGHDT and CDR2 is YNNKEL in the germline V gene (reference sequence). CDR3 size: 14 residues. Unmatched junction bases numbered 3, after V lost 1 base and J lost 9 bases.

The rearrangement uses TRBV19 and TRBJ1-2; 9 nucleotides agree with TRBD1. Per germline, CDR1 LNHDA and CDR2 SQIVND (reference sequence). This CDR3 spans 15 amino acids. After removal of 4 bases from V and 0 bases from J, the junction contained 3 bases not matched to a gene. CDR3 protein: CASSTRQGANYGYTF. The DNA for the CDR3 is TGTGCCAGTAGTACCAGACAGGGGGCTAACTATGGCTACACCTTC.

The rearrangement uses TRBV7-9 and TRBJ2-7, with TRBD2 as a possible D gene (5 bases). This CDR3 is 12 amino acids long. Germline V gene lookup returns CDR1 SEHNR and CDR2 FQNEAQ (reference sequence). V lost 5 bases and J 2 bases, leaving 7 bases between the germline ends. The CDR3 spells CASSRGPYEQYF. CDR3 in DNA: TGTGCCAGCAGCCGCGGGCCCTACGAGCAGTACTTC.

The chain uses TRBV6-2 or TRBV6-3 and TRBJ2-7; 9 bases are a match to TRBD2. With V trimmed by 4 bases and J by 7 bases, 8 bases remained unmatched. The CDR3 is 14 residues long. Germline loops: CDR1 MNHEY, CDR2 SVGEGT. Written as DNA, the CDR3 is TGTGCCAGCAGTTGGGGACTAGCATTGGGTGAGCAGTACTTC. This sequence encodes CASSWGLALGEQYF.

The J gene is TRBJ2-3, the V gene TRBV5-4; 8 bases match TRBD1. V lost 4 bases and J lost 0; bases outside the gene matches: 10. The germline gives CDR1 SGHNT, CDR2 YYREEE (reference sequence). The CDR3 has 17 residues. CDR3 coding DNA: TGTGCCAGCAGCCCGAGGGACAGGTGGGACAGCACAGATACGCAGTATTTT. Translation: CASSPRDRWDSTDTQYF.

V gene TRBV19 combines with J gene TRBJ1-4; D is possibly TRBD1 (5 bases). CDR1 and CDR2 (germline): LNHDA, SQIVND (reference sequence). The ends were cut back, 4 bases at V and 5 bases at J, with 11 bases in the middle. The CDR3 spans 14 residues. In DNA, the CDR3 is TGTGCCAGTAGTAGGACACGGCTAAATGAAAAACTGTTTTTT. Translating gives CASSRTRLNEKLFF.

This clone was recorded once. The gene calls are TRBV30 and TRBJ1-6; D gene unclear. The CDR3 runs 14 residues. V gave up 0 bases and J gave up 10 bases, with 13 bases separating them. The germline V gene has CDR1 GTSNPN and CDR2 SVGIG (reference sequence). The CDR3 here is CAWSVRGFWSPLHF. CDR3 DNA sequence: TGTGCCTGGAGTGTACGCGGGTTTTGGTCACCCCTCCACTTT.